This TCR beta chain was sequenced for a study of blood T cell repertoires in COVID-19. About the study: Acute and convalescent COVID-19 specimens originated in the United States, Italy and Spain. T cells, B-cell-depleted T cells, or PBMCs supplied cDNA or gDNA.

Recruits, aged roughly 18 to 100 years, lived in 24 US areas. In the original workflow: Reference gene primer amplification in the assay estimated nucleated cell counts. The data were produced by immunoSEQ multiplex PCR, yet TCRdb's version contains in-frame clones alone and is incomplete. The DNA gave D and trimming, while V, J and clone size come from that table. The sample holds 300,000 to 400,000 clones, 89% seen once. The sample consisted of PBMCs or T cells enriched from blood (not recorded which). The sequence was collected from a man aged 55 to 70 who had recovered from COVID-19.

CDR3 coding DNA: TGTGCCAGCAGCCGCGGTGCGCAGTATTTT. Translated: CASSRGAQYF. J is TRBJ2-3 and V is TRBV2, with D unresolved. Germline V lookup: CDR1 SNHLY, CDR2 FYNNEI. Trimming left V 6 bases short and J 10 bases short, with 8 bases between. The CDR3 consists of 10 residues.